This T cell receptor (beta chain) is from a study of blood T cell repertoires in COVID-19. Across the whole study: Acute-phase and convalescent COVID-19 samples originated in the United States, Italy and Spain. Sample material is recorded as cDNA or gDNA derived from T cells, B-cell-depleted T cells, or PBMCs.

This clone was seen a single time. In the source study's methods: From reference gene primer amplification, estimates of nucleated cell counts were derived. Clones were read by immunoSEQ multiplex PCR, and TCRdb kept only the in-frame ones, dropping some. V, J and clone size are those of that table, while D and trimming were read from the DNA. The sample yields about 150,000 clones, around nine tenths seen once. CDR1 SNHLY and CDR2 FYNNEI come from the germline V gene. CDR3 length: 13 amino acids. The ends lost 7 bases at V and 13 bases at J; junction bases unmatched: 13. The sequencing input was peripheral blood. The chain recombines TRBV2 with TRBJ1-2, with TRBD1 matching over 9 bases. The TCR originated in a woman aged 45-60 years with active or convalescent COVID-19. The CDR3 nucleotides are TGTGCCAGCACCCAATATACGGGACAGGGTTCCACCTTC. This gives the protein CASTQYTGQGSTF.